Reported below is one TCR beta chain. No antigen is known for it. Sequencing used immunoSEQ multiplex PCR; TCRdb keeps in-frame clones, though not all of them. The sample has 2 million to 2.5 million clones; over 85% are singletons. V was pared by 0 bases and J by 5 bases, with 15 bases between. Germline V gives CDR1 SGHDT, CDR2 YYEEEE. The CDR3 contains 15 residues. This sample was included in a study of shared clonotypes between healthy human individuals. Study-wide findings and caveats: Clonotypes shared by all four donors outscored non-shared clonotypes in generation probability.

The chain recombines TRBV5-6 with TRBJ2-7; D ambiguous. The specimen was naive CD4+ T cells from PBMCs. Specified subset: CD45RA+ positively selected. The receptor comes from a man aged 18 to 35 in good health. Some clones in this sample may be carry-over from other donors' samples. CDR3: CASSLGSARVDEQYF. The CDR3 region has the DNA TGTGCCAGCAGCTTGGGCTCAGCCCGCGTCGACGAGCAGTACTTC.